Sequencing of this T cell receptor beta chain was carried out in a study of graft-versus-host responses after intestinal transplantation. Overall study context: Isolated intestinal, liver-intestinal, or multivisceral transplants had been given to the recipients. Induction with anti-thymocyte globulin, then tacrolimus and steroids for three to four years, was given to all recipients.

Concerning this clone: Its cognate antigen is unknown.

Trimming took 6 bases from V and 0 from J; bases not matched to a gene: 4. The CDR3 sequence is 16 residues long. Germline CDR1 reads LNHDA; CDR2 reads SQIVND (reference sequence). Study-wide findings and caveats: Marrow from the recipient contained GvH clones, some of which had appeared first in ileum or blood. Allograft clonal ratios (graft-versus-host to host-versus-graft) were high in patients who had graft-donor T cell macrochimerism.

TCRdb's copy holds only in-frame clones and misses some; the assay was immunoSEQ multiplex PCR. The sample yields about 100,000 clones, 91% seen once. The TCR comes from a human donor who was the organ donor for an intestinal transplant. The sequenced sample was unstimulated CD4+ T cells sorted from spleen or lymph node cells, obtained before transplant. The gene calls are TRBV19 and TRBJ2-2; TRBD1 matches at 10 bases. The CDR3 nucleotides read TGTGCCAGTAGCCCTGGGACAGGGGCGAACACCGGGGAGCTGTTTTTT. Protein: CASSPGTGANTGELFF.